The rows below give T cell receptor beta chains drawn from one sample of a study of metastatic and nonmetastatic thyroid tumors. TCRdb recomputed clones from the PCR reads via MiXCR. The sample comprises 60,000 to 85,000 clones, roughly a sixth of which are singletons, and about 13% rests with the top ten. The specimen sequenced was blood. These receptors were obtained from a female donor with papillary thyroid cancer or a benign thyroid nodule (not recorded which). Some clones in this sample may be carry-over from other donors' samples. CDR3s include the opening cysteine and the closing phenylalanine or tryptophan. A D gene is named only where the DNA matches it firmly. Some rows have no size entry. The others give once, few or many, or a class for an expanded clone.

>TRBD2|TRBV11-2|TRBJ2-1|many
CASSPTIRTSGRAGEQFF
TGTGCCAGCAGCCCCACCATTCGGACTAGCGGGAGGGCCGGTGAGCAGTTCTTC
>.|TRBV11-2|TRBJ2-7|.
CASSLLATEEQYF
TGTGCCAGCAGCTTACTAGCGACGGAAGAGCAGTACTTC
>.|TRBV7-2|TRBJ2-7|.
CASSTTGTRSYEQYF
TGTGCCAGCAGCACTACCGGGACTCGCTCCTACGAGCAGTACTTC
>.|TRBV27|TRBJ1-1|many
CASVRDRMNTEAFF
TGTGCCAGCGTCCGCGACAGAATGAACACTGAAGCTTTCTTT
>.|TRBV7-9|TRBJ2-7|many
CASSLLTYEQYF
TGTGCCAGCAGCTTATTGACGTACGAGCAGTACTTC
>TRBD2|TRBV20-1|TRBJ2-5|many
CSAAEALAGYQETQYF
TGCAGTGCGGCGGAGGCTTTAGCGGGTTACCAAGAGACCCAGTACTTC
>TRBD2|TRBV28|TRBJ2-3|once
CASSFRGRTSRGPGDTQYF
TGTGCCAGCAGTTTTAGGGGACGGACTAGCAGGGGACCAGGAGATACGCAGTATTTT
>.|TRBV6-2/TRBV6-3|TRBJ2-7|.
CASSYLGTVAGEQYF
TGTGCCAGCAGTTACTTGGGGACCGTGGCGGGCGAGCAGTACTTC
>.|TRBV27|TRBJ1-2|many
CASSLDFSAGSDYGYTF
TGTGCCAGCAGTTTAGACTTTTCGGCAGGGTCTGACTATGGCTACACCTTC
>.|TRBV10-1|TRBJ1-1|.
CASSPGGWSTEAFF
TGCGCCAGCAGTCCAGGAGGTTGGAGCACTGAAGCTTTCTTT
>.|TRBV7-9|TRBJ2-5|many
CASSFGLETQYF
TGTGCCAGCAGCTTCGGTCTGGAGACCCAGTACTTC
>.|TRBV4-2|TRBJ2-3|.
CASSQDGGGARTDTQYF
TGTGCCAGCAGCCAAGATGGAGGGGGGGCCCGCACAGATACGCAGTATTTT
>.|TRBV5-5|TRBJ1-4|many
CASSLGGAGANEKLFF
TGTGCCAGCAGCTTGGGCGGGGCGGGAGCTAATGAAAAACTGTTTTTT
>TRBD1|TRBV12-3/TRBV12-4|TRBJ2-7|few
CASSLGQGVEQYF
TGTGCCAGCAGCCTGGGACAGGGGGTCGAGCAGTACTTC
>TRBD1|TRBV6-1|TRBJ1-2|.
CASGDRDYGYTF
TGTGCCAGCGGGGACAGGGACTATGGCTACACCTTC
>TRBD1|TRBV30|TRBJ2-5|.
CAWKLTGEETQYF
TGTGCCTGGAAATTGACAGGGGAAGAGACCCAGTACTTC
>.|TRBV24-1|TRBJ2-3|few
CATSDRINTDTQYF
TGTGCCACCAGCGACAGGATTAACACAGATACGCAGTATTTT
>.|TRBV25-1|TRBJ2-7|many
CASSDTGGSEQYF
TGTGCCAGCAGTGACACAGGAGGCAGTGAGCAGTACTTC
>.|TRBV20-1|TRBJ2-1|many
CSARGLRGYNEQFF
TGCAGTGCTAGAGGGCTACGAGGCTACAATGAGCAGTTCTTC
>.|TRBV6-1|TRBJ1-4|many
CASSGNREANEKLFF
TGTGCCAGCAGTGGAAACAGGGAAGCTAATGAAAAACTGTTTTTT
>.|TRBV5-1|TRBJ2-2|many
CASSLGGVATGELFF
TGCGCCAGCAGCTTGGGTGGGGTGGCCACCGGGGAGCTGTTTTTT
>.|TRBV20-1|TRBJ1-2|.
CSASARASGGYTF
TGCAGTGCTAGCGCCAGGGCCTCCGGTGGCTACACCTTC
>TRBD2|TRBV6-1|TRBJ2-3|many
CASSTTPLAGDTQYF
TGTGCCAGCAGTACTACCCCCCTAGCGGGAGATACGCAGTATTTT
>.|TRBV6-1|TRBJ1-2|many
CASSGTGAGYTF
TGTGCCAGCAGTGGTACAGGTGCTGGCTACACCTTC
>.|TRBV7-8|TRBJ1-1|many
CASSDGGDMNTEAFF
TGTGCCAGCAGCGACGGGGGGGACATGAACACTGAAGCTTTCTTT
>TRBD2|TRBV25-1|TRBJ2-1|few
CASSELELAGVSYEQFF
TGTGCCAGCAGCGAATTGGAGCTAGCGGGAGTGTCCTACGAGCAGTTCTTC
>.|TRBV11-2|TRBJ2-7|many
CASSLDTAGSYEQYF
TGTGCCAGCAGCTTAGACACGGCCGGGAGTTACGAGCAGTACTTC
>TRBD2|TRBV5-1|TRBJ2-3|many
CASSTSGSTDTQYF
TGCGCCAGCAGCACTAGCGGGTCCACAGATACGCAGTATTTT
>TRBD1|TRBV5-1|TRBJ2-1|many
CASSDGQEHNEQFF
TGCGCCAGCAGCGACGGACAGGAACACAATGAGCAGTTCTTC
>.|TRBV3-1|TRBJ1-1|many
CASSPGPGGEAFF
TGTGCCAGCAGCCCTGGGCCCGGAGGAGAAGCTTTCTTT
>TRBD1|TRBV5-5|TRBJ1-5|many
CASSLEGTVSRPQHF
TGTGCCAGCAGCTTGGAGGGGACAGTCTCACGGCCCCAGCATTTT
>.|TRBV5-1|TRBJ1-1|once
CASSLAENTEAFF
TGCGCCAGCAGCTTGGCGGAGAACACTGAAGCTTTCTTT
>.|TRBV15|TRBJ1-1|many
CATSRGPGREAEAFF
TGTGCCACCAGCAGAGGGCCCGGACGGGAGGCTGAAGCTTTCTTT
>.|TRBV6-1|TRBJ2-5|many
CASSEYTKGTQYF
TGTGCCAGCAGTGAATATACGAAGGGGACCCAGTACTTC
>TRBD1|TRBV3-1|TRBJ2-7|many
CASSQEDRDYEQYF
TGTGCCAGCAGCCAAGAGGACAGGGACTACGAGCAGTACTTC
>TRBD2|TRBV6-1|TRBJ2-3|many
CASSVTSGPRPLTDTQYF
TGTGCCAGCAGTGTGACTAGCGGTCCTCGCCCTCTCACAGATACGCAGTATTTT
>.|TRBV10-2|TRBJ2-4|few
CASSESKVDVLGKNIQYF
TGCGCCAGCAGTGAGTCGAAGGTGGACGTACTTGGGAAAAACATTCAGTACTTC
>.|TRBV6-1|TRBJ2-1|many
CASSYIRNEQFF
TGTGCCAGCAGTTATATAAGGAATGAGCAGTTCTTC
>TRBD2|TRBV5-1|TRBJ2-7|many
CASSLAAGGPYEQYF
TGCGCCAGCAGCTTGGCAGCGGGAGGGCCCTACGAGCAGTACTTC
>.|TRBV24-1|TRBJ2-3|many
CATSDLQGHTDTQYF
TGTGCCACCAGTGATTTGCAGGGACACACAGATACGCAGTATTTT
>TRBD2|TRBV20-1|TRBJ2-1|.
CSAASGSPYNEQFF
TGCAGTGCTGCTAGCGGGAGCCCCTACAATGAGCAGTTCTTC
>.|TRBV4-2|TRBJ2-7|many
CASSQDPSSSYEQYF
TGTGCCAGCAGCCAAGACCCGAGTTCCTCCTACGAGCAGTACTTC
>.|TRBV29-1|TRBJ2-1|many
CSVELGGARNFHNEQFF
TGCAGCGTTGAGTTGGGGGGAGCTCGCAATTTCCACAATGAGCAGTTCTTC
>.|TRBV6-5|TRBJ1-5|few
CASSYLADNSNQPQHF
TGTGCCAGCAGTTATTTGGCAGATAATAGCAATCAGCCCCAGCATTTT
>.|TRBV19|TRBJ2-1|many
CASIIHLSSYNEQFF
TGTGCCAGCATCATTCATCTAAGCTCCTACAATGAGCAGTTCTTC
>TRBD2|TRBV5-1|TRBJ2-3|.
CASSLGLGGGPARGTQYF
TGCGCCAGCAGCTTGGGGTTGGGCGGGGGGCCCGCCCGGGGGACGCAGTATTTT